Described below is a single T cell receptor beta chain sequence and its context. The PCR employed 60 Vbeta primers together with 13 Jbeta primers. The protocol was immunoSEQ multiplex PCR, while the TCRdb copy is restricted to in-frame clones and leaves out a portion. The sample yields about 160,000 clones, approximately 79% seen once. The data originate from a study of cytomegalovirus exposure and HLA in healthy donors. With 5 bases removed from V and 9 bases from J, the gap between germline ends came to 20 bases. Germline CDR1 is SGHTA and CDR2 is FQGNSA. This CDR3 is 15 amino acids long. The gene calls are TRBV7-2 and TRBJ2-1; D possibly corresponds to TRBD2 (7 bases). This TCR came from a man aged 55 to 70 in good health and CMV-seronegative. The sequencing sample was made of PBMCs. The CDR3, as DNA: TGTGCCAGCAGCCCCCTAGGGGGGGAGGCTAGTGAGCAGTTCTTC. As protein: CASSPLGGEASEQFF.